Below are 6 T cell receptor beta chains sequenced from a single sample in a study of human T cells and chemical hapten exposure. TCRdb analysed the RACE reads with MiXCR anew, one entry per CDR3 protein. This table holds tens of thousands of distinct CDR3 sequences, around 9.3% found once. The time point was: patch test 1, 2 weeks after DPC sensitization. Treatment given: therapeutic diphenylcyclopropenone sensitization with weekly scalp DPC. Sequenced material: whole blood, taken in connection with sensitization to the hapten diphenylcyclopropenone (DPC). These receptors all come from a woman in her 50s with alopecia areata. Some clones in this sample may be carry-over from other donors' samples.

This clonotype was recorded many times. The J gene is TRBJ2-2, the V gene TRBV3-1; D gene ambiguous. Trimming shortened V by 3 bases and J by 5 bases, and 13 bases separated the two germline ends. The CDR3 spans 15 residues. In germline, CDR1 is LGHDT, CDR2 YNNKEL (reference sequence). The CDR3 DNA sequence: TGTGCCAGCAGCCACAAGGGTTTTATAACCGGGGAGCTGTTTTTT. This translates into CASSHKGFITGELFF.

The chain employs TRBV28 and TRBJ2-7; the D is unclear. In germline, CDR1 is MDHEN, CDR2 SYDVKM. The CDR3 contains 14 residues. The germline V and J ends were trimmed by 7 bases and 4 bases, with 17 bases remaining between them. The CDR3 DNA is TGTGCCAGCAACCTCCCGGGCGGAGAGTACGAGCAGTACTTC. This gives the protein CASNLPGGEYEQYF.

Many counts were recorded for this clonotype. The rearrangement uses TRBV12-3 or TRBV12-4 and TRBJ2-7; tentative D call: TRBD2 (6 bases). CDR3 length: 15 residues. V was trimmed by 3 bases and J by 7 bases, leaving 19 bases between them. Here the CDR3 reads CASSFGLGGGFEQYF. CDR3 in DNA: TGTGCCAGCAGTTTTGGGCTGGGAGGAGGGTTTGAGCAGTACTTC.

In its sample, this clonotype was seen many times. The gene calls are TRBV3-1 and TRBJ2-2; D uncertain. Per germline, CDR1 LGHDT and CDR2 YNNKEL (reference sequence). There are 12 residues in the CDR3. Trimming took off 6 bases at V and 6 bases at J, with 8 bases between the two ends. CDR3: CASRLPSGELFF. DNA of the CDR3: TGTGCCAGCAGGCTCCCATCCGGGGAGCTGTTTTTT.

This clonotype was seen repeatedly, ten times or more. The chain's CDR3 is CSARDSGLAGVEQYF. The DNA for the CDR3 is TGCAGTGCTAGAGATTCGGGACTAGCGGGAGTCGAGCAGTACTTC. This sequence joins TRBV20-1 and TRBJ2-7, with 14 bases fitting TRBD2. This CDR3 region has 15 residues. Germline V lookup: CDR1 DFQATT, CDR2 SNEGSKA (reference sequence). With 0 bases clipped from V and 6 bases from J, the junction kept 4 bases outside the gene matches.

The V call is TRBV20-1, the J call TRBJ2-5; 9 nucleotides match TRBD1. CDR1 is DFQATT and CDR2 is SNEGSKA in the germline V gene (reference sequence). Germline trimming cut 4 bases from V and 5 bases from J; bases unmatched to any gene: 5. The CDR3 covers 13 residues. CDR3 in amino acids: CSANTGGWETQYF. For the CDR3, the DNA is TGCAGTGCTAATACAGGGGGCTGGGAGACCCAGTACTTC.